The entry that follows covers one TCR beta chain sequence. The data were taken from a study of blood T cell repertoires in COVID-19. Trimming removed 6 bases from V and 7 bases from J; junction bases left unmatched: 12. CDR1 is WNHNN, CDR2 SYGVQD, per germline (reference sequence). The length of the CDR3 is 15 residues. Original processing notes: Reference gene primer amplification gave estimated nucleated cell counts. Libraries were prepared by immunoSEQ multiplex PCR; TCRdb keeps only in-frame clonotypes and omits some of them. V, J and clone size derive from that table, while D and trimming were established from the DNA sequence. Among some 160,000 clones listed, roughly 80% were seen once. The study drew participants aged roughly 18 to 89 years from roughly 25 US areas. Donors in Cohort 3 who had recovered were those with two negative PCRs, healthcare professional clearance, or resolution of their symptoms.

The source is a woman aged 55-70 years who had recovered from COVID-19. The chain links TRBV10-1 to TRBJ2-7; TRBD2 matches 10 bases. The source material was PBMCs or T cells enriched from blood (not recorded which). CDR3 loop: CASRIGVLAGLEQYF. CDR3 in DNA: TGCGCCAGCAGGATAGGAGTACTAGCGGGACTGGAGCAGTACTTC.